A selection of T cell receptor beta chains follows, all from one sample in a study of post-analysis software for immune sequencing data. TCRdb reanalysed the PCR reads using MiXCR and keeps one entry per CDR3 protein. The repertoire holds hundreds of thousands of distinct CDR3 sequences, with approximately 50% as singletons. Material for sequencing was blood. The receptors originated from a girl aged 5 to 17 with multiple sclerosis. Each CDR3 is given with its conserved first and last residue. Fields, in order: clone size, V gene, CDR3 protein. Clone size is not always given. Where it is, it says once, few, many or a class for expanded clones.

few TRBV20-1 CSARVGDYEQYF
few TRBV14 CASSLLASPAYEQYF
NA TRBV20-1 CSARRSQGQPQHF
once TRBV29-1 CSVLTGFDEQYF
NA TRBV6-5 CASSYSLLRNTEAFF
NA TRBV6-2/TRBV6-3 CASRVTLAGDAYNEQFF
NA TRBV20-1 CSARDRTGGNLYGQYF
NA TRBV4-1 CASSQDLQRGDSYNEQFF
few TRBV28 CASSLDAGPRETQYF
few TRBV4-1 CASSQAGPGDEQFF
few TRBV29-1 CSVGLAGVGETQYF
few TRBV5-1 CASSLGDNEQFF
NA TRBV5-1 CASSPVGLVYNEQFF
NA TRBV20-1 CSALDSYAQEQFF
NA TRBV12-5 CASGLATLAGAQYF
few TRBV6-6 CASTSEAYNEQFF
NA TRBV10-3 CAISEPAGDLGEQFF
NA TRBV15 CATSREFYYEQYF
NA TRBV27 CARDDRENYGYTF
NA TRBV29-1 CSGRDLSYEQYF
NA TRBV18 CASSRGLAEGYEQYF
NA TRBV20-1 CSARPKGSGLYYEQYF
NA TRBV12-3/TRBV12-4 CASGLAGTKSSYEQYF
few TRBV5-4 CASSLRGAYGYTF
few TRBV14 CASSQWREQYF
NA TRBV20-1 CSATGQGGYGYTF
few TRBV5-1 CASSPPTRSSYEQYF
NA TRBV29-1 CSVEDRTGSTEAFF
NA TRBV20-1 CSAKFVQETQYF
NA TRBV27 CASSRLEVMSETQYF
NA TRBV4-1 CASSQVGQTGGYTF
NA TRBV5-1 CASSLAMADIYEQYF
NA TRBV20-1 CSASALLLARTDTQYF
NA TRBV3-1 CASSQSGRGTYEQYF
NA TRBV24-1 CATSDPGTVSEQFF
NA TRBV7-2 CASSLDGTGGSVYTF
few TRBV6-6 CASIEADTSRETQYF
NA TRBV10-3 CAINPGPLGGANVLTF
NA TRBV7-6 CASSLFGTCGREDEQFF
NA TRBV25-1 CASSDPLRGRAFF
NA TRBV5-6 CASDSLMAEYDEQYF
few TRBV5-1 CASSLDVVRGGTDTQYF
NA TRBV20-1 CSARGLAGVTYEQYF
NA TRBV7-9 CASSLMPGQSYEQYF
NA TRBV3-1 CASSQDLNQPQHF
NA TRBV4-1 CASSPETSGTGGQFF
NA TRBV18 CASSPSRRGKETQYF
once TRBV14 CASSQETSPGGYGYTF
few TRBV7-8 CASSSRGTKEQFF